This entry lists 4 T cell receptor beta chains sequenced from one sample in a study of T-cell memory formation after mild COVID-19. TCRdb re-analysed the 5' RACE reads in MiXCR, keeping a single row per CDR3 protein. The sample lists hundreds of thousands of distinct CDR3 sequences; roughly 22% were seen once. The sequenced sample consisted of PBMCs or a T cell subset sorted from them (not recorded which). Receptor source: an adult woman who had mild COVID-19 (a few samples of this study predate the infection). Cell type and time point are not known.

This chain uses TRBV20-1 with TRBJ1-2; D gene ambiguous. Germline CDR1 reads DFQATT; CDR2 reads SNEGSKA (reference sequence). Trimming cost V 0 bases and J 6 bases, with 11 bases left between them. The CDR3 contains 13 residues. Here the CDR3 DNA reads TGCAGTGCTAGAGATATAGGAGGCGATGGCTACACCTTC. It yields the protein CSARDIGGDGYTF.

The genes are TRBV12-3 or TRBV12-4 and TRBJ2-5; D gene uncertain. The CDR3 extends over 12 amino acids. Trimming removed 5 bases at V and 1 base at J, with 5 bases between. DNA of the CDR3: TGTGCCAGCAGTGAGACCCAAGAGACCCAGTACTTC. Protein sequence: CASSETQETQYF.

This clonotype was seen only a few times. The chain uses TRBV4-2 and TRBJ2-7; D is ambiguous. Trimming took off 0 bases at V and 3 bases at J, with 6 bases between the two ends. The CDR3 has 13 amino acids. CDR1 and CDR2 (germline): LGHNA, YNFKEQ. CDR3 residues: CASSQEPGYEQYF. The CDR3 DNA reads TGTGCCAGCAGCCAAGAGCCAGGCTACGAGCAGTACTTC.

The V and J genes are TRBV20-1 and TRBJ1-5; perhaps TRBD1 as D (6 bases). The CDR3 is 13 amino acids. Germline CDR1 is DFQATT and CDR2 is SNEGSKA (reference sequence). The V gene lost 6 bases and the J gene lost 4 bases, with 13 bases spanning the gap. DNA for the CDR3: TGCAGTGCGAGGACAGCCACGAATCAGCCCCAGCATTTT. The encoded protein is CSARTATNQPQHF.